Following are 20 T cell receptor beta chains from one sample sequenced in a study of blood T cells in healthy people across ages. The use of a sample-barcoded 5' primer and a J-beta primer mix characterized a second PCR of about 6 to 12 cycles. TCRdb independently ran MiXCR on the 5' RACE reads; one entry per CDR3 protein. The profile shows over 1,500,000 distinct CDR3 sequences, roughly 50% of them singletons. Source material: blood. These receptors all stem from a middle-aged woman in good health.

This clonotype turned up a few times. The rearrangement uses TRBV25-1 and TRBJ2-3; D tentatively fits TRBD1 or TRBD2 (5 bases each). Looked up from germline, CDR1 is MGHDK and CDR2 is SYGVNS. This CDR3 spans 15 amino acids. Trimming removed 2 bases from V and 1 base from J, with 10 bases in between. In DNA form, the CDR3 reads TGTGCCAGCAGTGAAGGGGGTCGCGGCACAGATACGCAGTATTTT. Translating gives CASSEGGRGTDTQYF.

V is TRBV28 and J is TRBJ2-4; D tentatively fits TRBD1 or TRBD2 (6 bases each). V lost 2 bases to trimming and J lost 2 bases, with 10 bases between them. The CDR3 spans 15 residues. Germline V gives CDR1 MDHEN, CDR2 SYDVKM. CDR3 loop: CASSLGGGPKNIQYF. The CDR3 DNA follows: TGTGCCAGCAGTTTAGGTGGGGGGCCCAAAAACATTCAGTACTTC.

J is TRBJ2-1 and V is TRBV7-6; the D gene is possibly TRBD1 (7 bases). Trimming removed 5 bases at V and 7 bases at J, with 15 bases between. Germline CDR1 SGHVS, CDR2 FNYEAQ. CDR3 size: 14 residues. The CDR3 protein is CASSAGSGGNEQFF. The CDR3 bases are TGTGCCAGCAGCGCCGGGTCAGGGGGGAATGAGCAGTTCTTC. The full variable domain, its missing parts supplied by reference TRBV7-6 and TRBJ2-1, is GAGVSQSPRYKVTKRGQDVALRCDPISGHVSLYWYRQALGQGPEFLTYFNYEAQQDKSGLPNDRFSAERPEGSISTLTIQRTEQRDSAMYRCASSAGSGGNEQFFGPGTRLTVL.

This clonotype was observed a few times. The chain recombines TRBV29-1 with TRBJ2-3; D may be TRBD2 (5 bases). V was shortened by 3 bases and J by 4 bases, with 14 bases between the two germline ends. The CDR3 loop spans 14 amino acids. CDR1 is SQVTM and CDR2 is ANQGSEA in the germline V gene. CDR3 residues: CSVEAGAGADTQYF. In nucleotides, the CDR3 is TGCAGCGTTGAGGCGGGCGCTGGGGCAGATACGCAGTATTTT.

Only a few counts were recorded for this clonotype. The DNA for the CDR3 is TGTGCCATCAGTAAAGACGGATCTAACTATGGCTACACCTTC. It codes for CAISKDGSNYGYTF. J is TRBJ1-2 and V is TRBV10-3; D is undetermined. The V and J ends lost 5 bases and 0 bases respectively, with 10 bases between them. This CDR3 spans 14 amino acids. CDR1 and CDR2 from the germline V gene are ENHRY and SYGVKD.

This clonotype came up a few times. V is TRBV7-2 and J is TRBJ2-1; 9 bases map to TRBD2. The germline V gene has CDR1 SGHTA and CDR2 FQGNSA. CDR3 length: 15 residues. V shed 2 bases, J shed 4 bases, and the junction held 3 bases outside the gene matches. In nucleotides, the CDR3 is TGTGCCAGCAGCTTACCTAGCGGGGCATACAATGAGCAGTTCTTC. This gives the protein CASSLPSGAYNEQFF.

This chain joins TRBV20-1 and TRBJ2-1; 10 bases are shared with TRBD2. V dropped 2 bases and J dropped 4; count of bases not matched to a gene: 11. CDR1 and CDR2 from the germline V gene are DFQATT and SNEGSKA (reference sequence). This CDR3 is 17 amino acids long. CDR3: CSARPLRSSGGYNEQFF. CDR3 sequence (DNA): TGCAGTGCTAGACCTCTACGGTCTAGCGGGGGTTACAATGAGCAGTTCTTC.

As DNA, the CDR3 is TGTGCCAGCAGTATGACAGCCTTCACAGATACGCAGTATTTT. This gives the protein CASSMTAFTDTQYF. This chain uses TRBV28 with TRBJ2-3; D possibly corresponds to TRBD1 (5 bases). The ends were cut back, 5 bases at V and 2 bases at J, with 11 bases in the middle. The CDR3 runs to 14 residues. Looked up from germline, CDR1 is MDHEN and CDR2 is SYDVKM. The complete variable domain, with remaining parts taken from reference TRBV28 and TRBJ2-3, reads DVKVTQSSRYLVKRTGEKVFLECVQDMDHENMFWYRQDPGLGLRLIYFSYDVKMKEKGDIPEGYSVSREKKERFSLILESASTNQTSMYLCASSMTAFTDTQYFGPGTRLTVL.

There are many counts of this clonotype. The gene calls are TRBV12-3 or TRBV12-4 and TRBJ2-5; the match to TRBD1 covers 7 bases. The CDR3 extends over 12 amino acids. V lost 5 bases, J lost 8 bases, and 5 bases stayed unmatched. Here the CDR3 reads CASSQDRTTQYF. CDR3 DNA: TGTGCCAGCAGTCAGGACAGGACCACCCAGTACTTC.

As for this clonotype: The junction and the germline gene differ at one end; a read error may be behind it. The chain links TRBV15 to TRBJ2-3; TRBD2 matches at 9 bases. Germline V gives CDR1 LNHNV, CDR2 YYDKDF (reference sequence). This CDR3 comprises 16 residues. CDR3 nucleotide sequence: TGTGCCACCAGCGCTCGACTAGCGGCTAGCACAGAGACGCAGTATTTT. This sequence encodes CATSARLAASTETQYF.

The rearrangement uses TRBV7-4 and TRBJ1-4; D is perhaps TRBD1 (5 bases). This CDR3 contains 14 residues. Trimming removed 8 bases at V and 4 bases at J, with 14 bases between. Germline V gives CDR1 SGHVT, CDR2 SQSDAQ. CDR3 DNA sequence: TGTGCCAGCCGTCCGGGACGCCATAATGAAAAACTGTTTTTT. Translating gives CASRPGRHNEKLFF.

The chain employs TRBV24-1 and TRBJ2-1; the D gene is possibly TRBD1 (5 bases). The V and J ends lost 4 bases and 8 bases respectively, with 14 bases between them. This CDR3 region has 14 residues. Germline assignment: CDR1 KGHDR and CDR2 SFDVKD. CDR3 amino acids: CATSEARRAYEQFF. As DNA, the CDR3 is TGTGCCACCAGTGAGGCCCGCAGGGCCTATGAGCAGTTCTTC.

The rearrangement uses TRBV4-1 and TRBJ2-1, with 9 bases fitting TRBD2. Looked up from germline, CDR1 is MGHRA and CDR2 is YSYEKL. The CDR3 is made up of 16 amino acids. V gave up 0 bases and J gave up 4 bases; unmatched junction bases: 4. The CDR3 protein is CASSQDELAGYNEQFF. The CDR3 nucleotides read TGCGCCAGCAGCCAAGATGAGCTAGCGGGGTACAATGAGCAGTTCTTC.

This chain links TRBV6-5 with TRBJ1-4; TRBD1 matches 7 bases. Trimming removed 6 bases from V and 7 bases from J; junction bases left unmatched: 11. This CDR3 is 15 amino acids long. Germline V gene data show CDR1 as MNHEY and CDR2 as SVGAGI. CDR3: CASSPGRGRSEKLFF. The CDR3 DNA follows: TGTGCCAGCAGCCCGGGAAGGGGGCGGAGTGAAAAACTGTTTTTT.

The gene calls are TRBV13 and TRBJ2-5; 10 nucleotides align to TRBD2. The CDR3 has 16 residues. Germline lookup yields CDR1 PRHDT and CDR2 FYEKMQ (reference sequence). V lost 6 bases and J lost 3; bases outside the gene matches: 10. CDR3 coding DNA: TGTGCCAGCAGTCTGGCTGGAAGCGGGGGGGAAGAGACCCAGTACTTC. Translated, it gives CASSLAGSGGEETQYF.

The rearrangement links TRBV7-2 to TRBJ2-1, with a possible D match to TRBD1 (7 bases). V lost 4 bases and J 6 bases, leaving 16 bases between the germline ends. The CDR3 has 15 residues. The germline CDR1 and CDR2 sequences are SGHTA and FQGNSA. In DNA form, the CDR3 reads TGTGCCAGCAGCTCTCAGGGGGGACACACCAATGAGCAGTTCTTC. Translating gives CASSSQGGHTNEQFF.

The rearrangement uses TRBV28 and TRBJ2-5; TRBD1 aligns across 9 bases. CDR1 MDHEN and CDR2 SYDVKM come from the germline V gene. V was pared by 4 bases and J by 5 bases, with 23 bases of the junction left unmatched. The CDR3 covers 20 residues. The CDR3: CASSSHIGEGTGHTLETQYF. CDR3 coding DNA: TGTGCCAGCAGTTCCCATATCGGGGAGGGGACAGGGCATACGCTGGAGACCCAGTACTTC.

This clonotype occurred a few times. This chain uses TRBV7-2 with TRBJ2-1; D perhaps matches TRBD2 (7 bases). CDR3 length equals 16 residues. Trimming took off 5 bases at V and 4 bases at J, with 18 bases between the two ends. Per germline, CDR1 SGHTA and CDR2 FQGNSA. CDR3 sequence reads: CASSLYGGANYNEQFF. The CDR3 nucleotides read TGTGCCAGCAGCCTTTATGGGGGGGCGAATTACAATGAGCAGTTCTTC.

The chain recombines TRBV4-3 with TRBJ2-7, with TRBD1 matching over 9 bases. The junction had 15 bases not matched to a gene; V was cut back by 3 bases and J by 3 bases. In germline, CDR1 is LGHNA, CDR2 YSLEER. The CDR3 is 18 residues long. The CDR3 reads CASSQERTGAAPHYEQYF. The CDR3 DNA reads as TGCGCCAGCAGCCAGGAAAGGACAGGGGCAGCCCCTCACTACGAGCAGTACTTC.

Remarks on this clonotype: The junction departs from germline at one end; a sequencing error may be responsible. The chain links TRBV7-7 to TRBJ2-1, with D possibly matching TRBD2 (5 bases). From germline, CDR1 is SSHAT and CDR2 FNYEAQ (reference sequence). The CDR3 sequence is 14 residues long. CDR3 DNA sequence: TGTGCTAGCAGCTTAGGACTCTCTGGTGGTGAGCAGTTCTTC. It translates to CASSLGLSGGEQFF. Drawing the rest from reference TRBV7-7 and TRBJ2-1, the complete variable domain is GAGVSQSPRYKVTKRGQDVTLRCDPISSHATLYWYQQALGQGPEFLTYFNYEAQPDKSGLPSDRFSAERPEGSISTLTIQRTEQRDSAMYRCASSLGLSGGEQFFGPGTRLTVL.